This T cell receptor beta chain is from a study of cytomegalovirus exposure and HLA in healthy donors (dated 2017 in TCRdb). For context, the study as a whole: An earlier analysis of approximately 640 of the donors reported about 250 Gb of sequence data and 117 million unique TCR beta sequences from 150 million to 200 million T cells. An early release covering approximately 600 HLA-typed donors comprised around 300 gigabases of sequencing data and approximately 80 million unique TCR sequences. The study profiled the T cell repertoires of around 700 subjects by immunosequencing and related them to cytomegalovirus serostatus. An earlier analysis of a few hundred of the donors applied high-throughput TCR beta sequencing to assess whether each TCR beta V gene segment acted as functional or pseudogenic. To predict cytomegalovirus infection status, the study combined high-throughput TCR immunosequencing, statistical association of individual TCRs with disease status, and machine learning. Alongside the repertoire data, information on donor age, sex, ethnicity and CMV serostatus was compiled. All discovery cohort repertoires had been generated on a single sequencing platform. The study aimed to test whether signatures of past pathogen exposure could be identified by cataloging public T cell receptors. A later analysis re-examined previously published TCR beta repertoires from just over 650 donors and added high-resolution HLA genotyping to investigate patterns of TCR occurrence. A separate validation cohort of roughly 120 different subjects was used in addition to the roughly 670-subject first cohort. About 5 DR-DQ haplotypes were handled as single units for association and clustering, since linkage in the cohort was strong. Across roughly 420 genotyped donors of the cohort, an average of about 200,000 unique TCR beta nucleotide sequences per donor were sequenced, and 15% to 20% of those sequences were non-productive. Among the roughly 390 genotyped donors, approximately 82% belonged to the genetic ancestry cluster associated with self-reported Caucasian donors. Typing coverage differed by locus: A, B, C, DRB1 and DQB1 were typed in roughly 620-630 donors, DQA1 in about 500, DPA1 in around 600, and DPB1 in about 450. Genome-wide SNP genotypes for about 55% of the roughly 670 donors were used in a later genetic analysis, which treated that subset as a discovery cohort. In the later analysis, no new phenotypic data were used to find candidate immune exposures; instead, reliance was placed on TCR beta sequences and their occurrence across donors. HLA typing included class I and class II loci at four-digit resolution.

Looking up the germline V gene yields CDR1 SGHVS and CDR2 FQNEAQ. Compared with germline, V lacks 1 base and J lacks 2 bases; bases without a gene match: 9. From its cysteine to its phenylalanine, the CDR3 spans 17 amino acids. Only the CDR3 DNA is retained, 51 bases long and in frame from the first base. Overall results and qualifications from the work: The presence/absence analyses assumed that sequencing depth was roughly uniform across donors, and that assumption may not be true. HLA typing was unavailable for some donors at each locus, so association tests used only the typed subset. The 87-base-pair reads could not distinguish some IMGT-functional V segments, including TRBV6-2 and TRBV6-3, so those segments were excluded. Compared with the roughly 670-donor mean, donors in an Asian-associated ancestry cluster had fewer N-insertions in productive TCRs, according to a later genetic analysis. According to the authors, the approach could potentially be generalized to other disease states and immunological phenotypes. In a later analysis, several top co-occurrence clusters were reported to appear linked to parvovirus B19, influenza, CMV and Epstein-Barr virus. A later analysis found that TCR association rates varied across HLA loci, with DRB1 alleles showing the most associated TCRs and HLA-C alleles the fewest. An earlier analysis of roughly 570 of the donors showed that most TCR beta V segments appeared in productive rearrangements either about 87% or about 30% of the time, which broadly matched IMGT annotations. Assigning TCR associations to individual alleles was difficult when HLA alleles, especially DR and DQ, strongly co-occurred. Three of the identified cytomegalovirus-associated TCR beta chains were confirmed in vitro to be specific for cytomegalovirus antigens. CMV serostatus was the only immune exposure information available for the cohort. In a later analysis, most CMV-associated TCR beta chains were found to appear HLA-restricted, with HLA associations seemingly driven largely by CMV exposure. The classifier was reported to diagnose cytomegalovirus status with high specificity and sensitivity in both the original cohort and the validation cohort. Most TCR sequences were observed very rarely across donors, whereas some public TCRs were present in many individuals. Over 15 rarely observed V segments, including chromosome 9 orphons, were excluded from the earlier analysis of several hundred of the donors because counts were too low. A cluster of highly shared sequence variants was judged likely to represent a technical artifact of the sequencing pipeline. A later analysis associated 16,951 TCR beta sequences with specific HLA alleles at a false discovery rate of 0.05. In the study, around 150 TCR beta chains were listed as associated with cytomegalovirus. The cohort was sequenced for TCR beta chains only, and without alpha or paired-chain data the features that could be detected were limited. Linkage disequilibrium might explain the correlated functional status among segregating V segments, but an unknown experimental factor could not be excluded. A further reported finding was that TCR beta sequences accurately predicted the HLA-A and HLA-B alleles for most subjects in the first cohort. In a later analysis, HLA-associated TCR beta chains were found to be more clonally expanded and to have lower generation probabilities than equally common non-associated chains. A later genetic analysis associated a missense DCLRE1C variant with V-gene and J-gene trimming of TCR beta chains, and an independent cohort replicated the association.

Receptors were amplified or captured by the immunoSEQ multiplex PCR assay. For the multiplex PCR, a mixture combining 60 forward primers for TCR Vbeta segments and 13 reverse primers for TCR Jbeta segments was used. A multiplex PCR assay on genomic DNA amplified the CDR3 region of rearranged TCR beta genes. The Illumina HiSeq System was used to sequence the amplified TCR beta libraries as 87-base-pair reads. The paper's data handling went like this. Across the 670 or so repertoires, a later analysis counted tens of millions of unique TCR beta chains, around 11 million of which were shared by at least two donors. Raw reads were error-corrected and collapsed into unique sequences with a nearest-neighbor algorithm that merged closely related sequences to remove PCR and sequencing errors. Alignment of CDR3 sequences to IMGT reference sequences was used to assign V, D and J gene segments. For a sequence to be retained, a match of at least six nucleotides to both a V gene segment and a J gene segment was required. A rearrangement was called productive if the CDR3 had no stop codons and remained in frame with V and J, and every other rearrangement was called non-productive. CDR3 was defined by IMGT convention, running from the second conserved V-encoded cysteine to the conserved J-encoded phenylalanine. In an earlier analysis of just under 600 of the donors, sequences lacking an unambiguous match to a single V gene segment were excluded. In an earlier analysis of 500 to 750 of the donors, V segments were called functional above 56.7% productive rearrangements and were called segregating when the between-donor standard deviation exceeded 5%. To diagnose cytomegalovirus status from the catalog of TCR beta chain sequences, a statistical classification framework was built. A later analysis assigned V and J genes by comparing TCR nucleotide sequences with IMGT/GENE-DB human TR gene sequences. Using the TCRdist pipeline, a later analysis assigned CDR3 sequences along with most-parsimonious VDJ recombination scenarios. In a later analysis, each TCR beta chain was defined by its CDR3 amino acid sequence together with its V-gene family, and reads without a unique V-gene family were excluded. As a way to deal with suspected cross-contamination and a sequencing artifact, a later analysis dropped approximately 570 nucleotide sequences that were highly shared and had low generation probability. A later analysis calculated a clonal expansion index for each public chain from normalized within-repertoire ranks of inferred template counts. Generation probabilities in a later analysis came from a VDJ recombination model fitted to out-of-frame rearrangements, and those results were checked against IGoR. In a later analysis, TCR-TCR, TCR-HLA and TCR-CMV co-occurrence was scored with hypergeometric tests, and a repertoire-size bias correction was applied to TCR pairs. To estimate false discovery rates, a later analysis permuted the HLA or CMV assignments 20 times. In a later analysis, co-occurring TCRs were grouped with DBSCAN, and TCRdist sequence similarity was added when clustering was performed within HLA-allele-positive subsets. Repertoires with fewer than 30,000 or more than 120,000 public chains, plus five repertoires with anomalous nucleotide sharing, were excluded from co-occurrence clustering. In its TCRdb copy, this immuneACCESS table keeps in-frame sequences only and misses some clones. Where compared with another copy, unresolved V genes explain less than half of these, and the others have no known cause. For V, J and clone size, that table is used; D and trimming come from the DNA. This sample lists about 43,000 clones; 70% to 80% were detected once. Together, the top ten hold roughly 1.5% of the sample.

The cohort was made up of about 610 healthy bone marrow donors. Cohort members were all nominally healthy when sampled, although unrecorded immune exposures were likely present. The donor was CMV seronegative and was included in the group of 352 seronegative cohort members. Each donor provided a peripheral blood sample, and peripheral blood mononuclear cells were used for TCR beta sequencing. Genomic DNA extraction from the blood cell samples was performed with the Qiagen DNeasy Blood Extraction Kit. Comments on this clone: The target of this receptor is not known. Within one base of it there is no much larger clone, and no base qualities were kept.

The chain employs TRBV7-8 and TRBJ2-3; TRBD2 aligns with 7 central bases. This TCR came from a man younger than 45 in good health and CMV-seronegative. Sequenced sample: PBMCs. CDR3 reads: CASSLDGSSGHTDTQYF. The DNA reads TGTGCCAGCAGCTTAGATGGGTCTAGCGGCCACACAGATACGCAGTATTTT.